This T cell receptor (beta chain) was documented in a study of identical twins. Study-wide findings and caveats: Twins showed weaker excess sharing in their beta out-of-frame sequences. Clonotypes of the beta chain that were abundant in cord blood carried fewer insertions (memory repertoires showed none). Models came in too low on out-of-frame TCR alpha sharing in monozygotic twins.

This clonotype was seen a few times. Its antigen is undetermined. This CDR3 is 15 amino acids long. Germline V lookup: CDR1 MDHEN, CDR2 SYDVKM. J lost 3 bases, V lost 5 bases, and 3 bases had no gene match. Template switching, a step in the protocol, added a universal primer site, and cDNA carried unique molecular identifiers. TCRdb independently ran MiXCR on the 5' RACE reads; one entry per CDR3 protein. The sample records 510,000 or so distinct CDR3 sequences, approximately 14% being singletons. The sample was also reused in another study, on yellow fever vaccine responses in identical twins.

The receptor's source is a woman between 18 and 29 years old in good health. Sequencing was performed on CD4+ T cells sorted from blood. The rearrangement joins TRBV28 to TRBJ2-1; 11 bases fit TRBD2. Here the CDR3 DNA reads TGTGCCAGCAGTGACGGGACTAGCGGCTACAATGAGCAGTTCTTC. Amino acid sequence: CASSDGTSGYNEQFF.